This entry lists 24 T cell receptor beta chains sequenced from one sample in a study of blood T cells in healthy people across ages. With a J-beta primer mix and a sample-barcoded 5' primer, a second PCR ran 7 to 11 cycles. TCRdb passed the 5' RACE reads through MiXCR, listing each CDR3 protein once. Of 450,000 to 700,000 distinct CDR3 sequences in the sample, approximately 27% were seen once. Sequenced sample: blood. These receptor sequences come from a woman aged 70 to 79 in good health.

This rearrangement joins TRBV20-1 to TRBJ1-2, with 7 bases identical to TRBD1. The CDR3 has 11 amino acids. Germline loops: CDR1 DFQATT, CDR2 SNEGSKA (reference sequence). Losses at the gene ends were 6 bases for V and 8 bases for J; bases not matched to a gene: 6. DNA of the CDR3: TGCAGTGCGGAGGGGGCAAGAGGCTACACCTTC. This translates into CSAEGARGYTF.

This clonotype was recorded many times. The V and J genes are TRBV12-3 or TRBV12-4 and TRBJ1-2; D not resolved. V dropped 6 bases and J dropped 3 bases, with 2 bases sitting between them. The CDR3 extends over 10 amino acids. The chain's CDR3 is CASSDYGYTF. The CDR3 DNA is TGTGCCAGCAGCGACTATGGCTACACCTTC.

This clonotype has more than one count but fewer than ten. The chain links TRBV5-6 to TRBJ2-1; the match to TRBD1 covers 10 bases. CDR1 and CDR2 from the germline V gene are SGHDT and YYEEEE. The CDR3 consists of 16 residues. V dropped 0 bases and J dropped 9; count of bases not matched to a gene: 9. The CDR3 sequence: CASSLAETGGRGEQFF. The CDR3 DNA reads TGTGCCAGCAGCTTGGCCGAGACAGGGGGCCGTGGTGAGCAGTTCTTC. Variable domain in full (rest from reference TRBV5-6 and TRBJ2-1): DAGVTQSPTHLIKTRGQQVTLRCSPKSGHDTVSWYQQALGQGPQFIFQYYEEEERQRGNFPDRFSGHQFPNYSSELNVNALLLGDSALYLCASSLAETGGRGEQFFGPGTRLTVL.

This clonotype was seen only a few times. The chain has TRBV5-1 and TRBJ2-7; D is perhaps TRBD1 (5 bases). The CDR3 contains 14 residues. Germline-derived CDR1 and CDR2 are SGHRS and YFSETQ. Trimming shortened V by 2 bases and J by 2 bases, and 11 bases separated the two germline ends. The chain's CDR3 is CASSFETVPYEQYF. In DNA form, the CDR3 reads TGCGCCAGCAGCTTTGAGACAGTTCCCTACGAGCAGTACTTC.

The genes are TRBV6-5 and TRBJ2-1, with TRBD1 identical over 8 bases. Per the germline V gene, CDR1 is MNHEY and CDR2 is SVGAGI. With 5 bases clipped from V and 0 bases from J, the junction kept 6 bases outside the gene matches. The CDR3 runs to 16 residues. The CDR3 DNA follows: TGTGCCAGCAGTCTACAGGGGGTCAGCTCCTACAATGAGCAGTTCTTC. Protein: CASSLQGVSSYNEQFF.

This chain connects TRBV7-2 to TRBJ2-1, with 12 bases lining up with TRBD1. The CDR3 sequence is 14 residues long. Trimming cost V 4 bases and J 8 bases; bases outside gene matches: 3. CDR1 and CDR2 (germline): SGHTA, FQGNSA. This CDR3 is CASSSGTGGHEQFF. The CDR3 nucleotides are TGTGCCAGCAGCTCCGGGACAGGGGGCCATGAGCAGTTCTTC.

This clonotype occurred a few times. This rearrangement joins TRBV29-1 to TRBJ1-1; TRBD1 matches at 7 bases. The CDR3 covers 14 residues. V shed 7 bases, J shed 8 bases, and the junction held 16 bases outside the gene matches. CDR1 is SQVTM, CDR2 ANQGSEA, per germline. CDR3: CSGRDSFLYREAFF. Here the CDR3 DNA reads TGCAGCGGCCGGGACAGCTTCCTTTATAGGGAAGCTTTCTTT.

The chain links TRBV20-1 to TRBJ1-5; weak D call: TRBD1 (6 bases). CDR1 and CDR2 (germline): DFQATT, SNEGSKA (reference sequence). This CDR3 contains 16 residues. Trimming left V 3 bases short and J 2 bases short, with 17 bases between. CDR3 amino acids: CSARPEQGTRNQPQHF. CDR3 coding DNA: TGCAGTGCTAGGCCCGAGCAGGGGACCCGCAATCAGCCCCAGCATTTT.

This clonotype was seen more than once but under ten times. The CDR3 sequence: CSASSAGVREQYF. The CDR3 region has the DNA TGCAGTGCTAGCAGTGCGGGGGTGAGGGAGCAGTACTTC. V is TRBV20-1 and J is TRBJ2-5; 7 bases map to TRBD2. The germline CDR1 and CDR2 sequences are DFQATT and SNEGSKA (reference sequence). The CDR3 is 13 amino acids. With 3 bases clipped from V and 11 bases from J, the junction kept 12 bases outside the gene matches.

This clonotype has only a few counts. The V gene is TRBV5-1, the J gene TRBJ2-5, with 10 bases identical to TRBD1. CDR1 SGHRS and CDR2 YFSETQ come from the germline V gene. The CDR3 has 17 amino acids. V gave up 2 bases and J gave up 2 bases; unmatched junction bases: 9. The CDR3 DNA reads TGCGCCAGCAGCTTCGGAGGACAGGGGGGACGTCAAGAGACCCAGTACTTC. This codes for CASSFGGQGGRQETQYF.

The chain combines TRBV7-2 with TRBJ1-2; the D is unclear. This CDR3 contains 13 residues. Trimming left V 5 bases short and J 3 bases short, with 10 bases between. Per the germline V gene, CDR1 is SGHTA and CDR2 is FQGNSA. The CDR3 here is CASSPLVDYGYTF. The CDR3 nucleotides read TGTGCCAGCAGCCCCCTGGTTGACTATGGCTACACCTTC.

This clonotype showed up just a few times. The chain links TRBV7-9 to TRBJ2-4, with D possibly being TRBD2 (6 bases). Per the germline V gene, CDR1 is SEHNR and CDR2 is FQNEAQ (reference sequence). The CDR3 spans 17 residues. V lost 1 base to trimming and J lost 0 bases, with 13 bases between them. The CDR3 DNA follows: TGTGCCAGCAGCTTAGTAGGGGCGGGGCTAGCCAAAAACATTCAGTACTTC. Translation gives CASSLVGAGLAKNIQYF.

The sample holds many counts of this clonotype. The V call is TRBV7-2, the J call TRBJ1-2; unclear D gene. The CDR3 totals 13 residues. Trimming left V 1 base short and J 7 bases short, with 10 bases between. CDR1 SGHTA and CDR2 FQGNSA come from the germline V gene. The CDR3 here is CASSLDPRLGYTF. CDR3 DNA: TGTGCCAGCAGCTTAGATCCGCGGCTTGGCTACACCTTC.

This clonotype was recorded a few times. The junction departs from the called germline gene at one end, perhaps through a read error. The rearrangement uses TRBV3-1 and TRBJ1-2, with D maybe TRBD1 (5 bases). Per the germline V gene, CDR1 is LGHDT and CDR2 is YNNKEL (reference sequence). This CDR3 spans 15 amino acids. This chain's CDR3 is CASSTQGKGLAGYTF. The DNA for the CDR3 is TGTGCTAGCAGCACCCAGGGAAAGGGTCTGGCTGGCTACACCTTC.

In this sample, this clonotype turned up a few times. V gene TRBV7-9 combines with J gene TRBJ2-7; D not certain. The CDR3 length is 13 residues. CDR1 is SEHNR and CDR2 is FQNEAQ in the germline V gene (reference sequence). V lost 2 bases and J 5 bases, leaving 10 bases between the germline ends. The CDR3 sequence: CASSLNSADEQYF. Here the CDR3 DNA reads TGTGCCAGCAGCTTAAACAGTGCCGACGAGCAGTACTTC.

In DNA form, the CDR3 reads TGCAGCGTTGACCTGAGCGGGGGCACAGATACGCAGTATTTT. This gives the protein CSVDLSGGTDTQYF. The chain combines TRBV29-1 with TRBJ2-3; 7 positions match TRBD2. Germline values: CDR1 SQVTM, CDR2 ANQGSEA. This CDR3 spans 14 amino acids. Trimming at V came to 3 bases and at J to 1 base, leaving 4 bases not matched to a gene.

This clonotype was counted only a few times. The V gene is TRBV7-2, the J gene TRBJ2-5; possibly TRBD1 for D (5 bases). Per the germline V gene, CDR1 is SGHTA and CDR2 is FQGNSA. The CDR3 loop spans 16 amino acids. Trimming removed 2 bases at V and 5 bases at J, with 18 bases between. CDR3 sequence reads: CASSLNGAGLEETQYF. In DNA, the CDR3 is TGTGCCAGCAGCTTAAATGGGGCCGGGTTGGAGGAGACCCAGTACTTC.

The gene calls are TRBV7-9 and TRBJ1-4; the D gene is possibly TRBD1 (6 bases). The germline V and J ends were trimmed by 10 bases and 6 bases, with 12 bases remaining between them. The germline V gene encodes CDR1 SEHNR and CDR2 FQNEAQ (reference sequence). This CDR3 has 12 amino acids. CDR3 residues: CATGDTYEKLFF. CDR3 nucleotide sequence: TGTGCCACCGGGGACACTTATGAAAAACTGTTTTTT. Drawing the rest from reference TRBV7-9 and TRBJ1-4, the complete variable domain is DTGVSQNPRHKITKRGQNVTFRCDPISEHNRLYWYRQTLGQGPEFLTYFQNEAQLEKSRLLSDRFSAERPKGSFSTLEIQRTEQGDSAMYLCATGDTYEKLFFGSGTQLSVL.

V gene TRBV4-3 combines with J gene TRBJ1-2; TRBD1 might be the D (6 bases). Germline V CDR1 and CDR2: LGHNA, YSLEER. Trimming pared 5 bases from V and 7 bases from J, leaving 17 bases between. The CDR3 is 14 residues long. CDR3 amino acids: CASSVAQQGSGYTF. The DNA for the CDR3 is TGCGCCAGCAGCGTAGCACAACAGGGAAGTGGCTACACCTTC.

About this clonotype itself: At one of its ends the junction is not consistent with the germline gene, which may arise from a read error. The rearrangement joins TRBV7-9 to TRBJ2-5; maybe TRBD1 (5 bases). The J call may be incorrect, as the DNA end agrees better with TRBJ2-7. The length of the CDR3 is 12 residues. Germline CDR1 and CDR2: SEHNR and FQNEAQ (reference sequence). The CDR3 here is CAGSEAQGEQYF. CDR3 coding DNA: TGTGCCGGCAGCGAGGCGCAGGGCGAGCAGTACTTC.

As concerns this clonotype: At one boundary the junction diverges from the germline segment, which might be a read error. This chain uses TRBV7-2 with TRBJ2-7; 16 positions agree with TRBD2. The CDR3 totals 18 residues. The germline CDR1 and CDR2 sequences are SGHTA and FQGNSA. CDR3 region: CASSRSGTSGGAFYKQYF. The CDR3 DNA reads TGTGCCAGCAGCCGATCAGGGACTAGCGGGGGGGCGTTCTACAAGCAGTACTTC. The whole variable domain, remainder taken from reference TRBV7-2 and TRBJ2-7, is GAGVSQSPSNKVTEKGKDVELRCDPISGHTALYWYRQSLGQGLEFLIYFQGNSAPDKSGLPSDRFSAERTGGSVSTLTIQRTQQEDSAVYLCASSRSGTSGGAFYKQYFGPGTRLTVT.

This chain joins TRBV20-1 and TRBJ1-2; tentative D call: TRBD1 (5 bases). Looked up from germline, CDR1 is DFQATT and CDR2 is SNEGSKA (reference sequence). The CDR3 length is 12 residues. With 3 bases removed from V and 8 bases from J, the gap between germline ends came to 13 bases. The CDR3 bases are TGCAGTGCTAGCGAATCGGCAGGGGGCTACACCTTC. Its protein is CSASESAGGYTF.

This clonotype was detected ten times or more. V is TRBV5-1 and J is TRBJ1-1; D may be TRBD1 (5 bases). Per the germline V gene, CDR1 is SGHRS and CDR2 is YFSETQ. This CDR3 comprises 14 residues. The V gene lost 4 bases and the J gene lost 3 bases, with 13 bases spanning the gap. CDR3 sequence: CASSLGTVDTEAFF. The CDR3 nucleotides are TGCGCCAGCAGCCTGGGGACGGTTGACACTGAAGCTTTCTTT.

The rearrangement joins TRBV7-9 to TRBJ1-3, with D possibly matching TRBD1 (6 bases). Trimming cost V 1 base and J 4 bases, with 26 bases left between them. CDR1 SEHNR and CDR2 FQNEAQ come from the germline V gene (reference sequence). The CDR3 totals 20 residues. CDR3 nucleotides: TGTGCCAGCAGCTTAGGGTATACGGCTGGCAGGGGCGCCCCCGGAAACACCATATATTTT. As protein: CASSLGYTAGRGAPGNTIYF.